The 17 T cell receptor beta chains below come from one sample, sequenced in a study of radiotherapy plus CTLA-4 blockade in lung cancer. Method: immunoSEQ multiplex PCR; TCRdb's copy keeps in-frame clones and lacks some. The table includes some 49,000 clones, approximately 84% detected once. The source material was peripheral blood, sampled from a patient treated with radiotherapy plus ipilimumab. These receptors were taken from a human donor with non-small cell lung cancer whose response to radiotherapy plus ipilimumab could not be evaluated.

V gene TRBV7-3 combines with J gene TRBJ2-7; D unclear. The germline V and J ends were trimmed by 5 bases and 6 bases, with 17 bases remaining between them. Germline CDR1 and CDR2: SGHTA and FQGTGA. This CDR3 is 14 amino acids long. The CDR3 region is CASSEVGGYVEQYF. The CDR3, as DNA: TGTGCCAGCAGCGAGGTCGGTGGTTACGTCGAGCAGTACTTC. The full variable domain, rest sourced from reference TRBV7-3 and TRBJ2-7, is GAGVSQTPSNKVTEKGKYVELRCDPISGHTALYWYRQSLGQGPEFLIYFQGTGAADDSGLPNDRFFAVRPEGSVSTLKIQRTERGDSAVYLCASSEVGGYVEQYFGPGTRLTVT.

This sequence joins TRBV28 and TRBJ1-2; 7 bases are a match to TRBD1. Germline V gene lookup returns CDR1 MDHEN and CDR2 SYDVKM. The CDR3 extends over 12 amino acids. V lost 7 bases, J lost 7 bases, and 6 bases stayed unmatched. The DNA for the CDR3 is TGTGCCAGCAAGACAGGGAGCTTTGGCTACACCTTC. It encodes CASKTGSFGYTF.

The V gene is TRBV7-9, the J gene TRBJ1-1; D uncertain. The CDR3 totals 14 residues. V lost 5 bases to trimming and J lost 2 bases, with 12 bases between them. Germline V gives CDR1 SEHNR, CDR2 FQNEAQ (reference sequence). Here the CDR3 DNA reads TGTGCCAGCAGCCCCTCCCGGACTAACACTGAAGCTTTCTTT. Translation gives CASSPSRTNTEAFF. Together with reference TRBV7-9 and TRBJ1-1, the CDR3 gives the full variable domain: DTGVSQNPRHKITKRGQNVTFRCDPISEHNRLYWYRQTLGQGPEFLTYFQNEAQLEKSRLLSDRFSAERPKGSFSTLEIQRTEQGDSAMYLCASSPSRTNTEAFFGQGTRLTVV.

The chain combines TRBV29-1 with TRBJ1-1, with a tentative D call TRBD1 (5 bases). V was cut by 0 bases and J by 6 bases, with 11 bases left in between. The CDR3 is made up of 13 amino acids. Looked up from germline, CDR1 is SQVTM and CDR2 is ANQGSEA. CDR3 sequence: CSVEDLGLSEAFF. The CDR3, as DNA: TGCAGCGTTGAAGATCTGGGGCTCTCTGAAGCTTTCTTT.

The J gene is TRBJ2-2, the V gene TRBV12-5; 8 bases align to TRBD1. The trim removed 5 bases at V and 6 bases at J, leaving 2 bases unmatched. This CDR3 has 13 residues. Germline V gene data show CDR1 as LGHNT and CDR2 as FRNRAP. CDR3 coding DNA: TGTGCTAGTGGTAACAGGGGGGCCGGGGAGCTGTTTTTT. Amino acids: CASGNRGAGELFF.

This chain joins TRBV5-1 and TRBJ2-1, with TRBD1 as a possible D gene (6 bases). Trimming stripped 0 bases from V and 4 bases from J, with 14 bases between. Germline CDR1 SGHRS, CDR2 YFSETQ. This CDR3 comprises 16 residues. Here the CDR3 reads CASSLGAQGKYNEQFF. Written as DNA, the CDR3 is TGCGCCAGCAGCTTGGGTGCGCAGGGGAAATACAATGAGCAGTTCTTC.

The chain couples TRBV18 to TRBJ1-2; no firm D call. V lost 2 bases and J 2 bases, leaving 9 bases between the germline ends. Germline CDR1 reads KGHSH; CDR2 reads LQKENI. The CDR3 extends over 14 amino acids. The CDR3 protein is CASSPFTLNYGYTF. The CDR3 DNA reads TGTGCCAGCTCACCATTTACCCTAAACTATGGCTACACCTTC.

There are a few counts of this clone. CDR3 sequence (DNA): TGTGCCAGCAGCGTACGGACAGGCAGCAATCAGCCCCAGCATTTT. Amino acids: CASSVRTGSNQPQHF. The rearrangement links TRBV7-2 to TRBJ1-5; TRBD1 matches 7 bases. The trim removed 5 bases at V and 1 base at J, leaving 5 bases unmatched. The length of the CDR3 is 15 residues. CDR1 and CDR2 from the germline V gene are SGHTA and FQGNSA.

The chain is built from TRBV29-1 and TRBJ2-1; 7 bases are a match to TRBD2. There are 14 residues in the CDR3. V was clipped by 3 bases and J by 6 bases; unmatched bases: 8. The germline CDR1 and CDR2 sequences are SQVTM and ANQGSEA. The CDR3 loop is CSVDGAGVRNEQFF. CDR3 coding DNA: TGCAGCGTTGATGGGGCGGGAGTTCGCAATGAGCAGTTCTTC.

This clone was counted once. The V call is TRBV12-2, the J call TRBJ1-4; the D segment call TRBD1 is taken from the table without a DNA check. TRBV12-2 is annotated as a pseudogene. The CDR3 has 11 residues. The CDR3 DNA reads as TGTGCAAGTCGCCTCTGGGGACAGCCGTTTTTT. Translating it yields CASRLWGQPFF.

The rearrangement joins TRBV2 to TRBJ1-1; D gene ambiguous. Trimming pared 5 bases from V and 1 base from J, leaving 8 bases between. Germline V gene sequence: CDR1 SNHLY, CDR2 FYNNEI. There are 13 residues in the CDR3. The CDR3 sequence is CASSLMWNTEAFF. Here the CDR3 DNA reads TGTGCCAGCAGTCTAATGTGGAACACTGAAGCTTTCTTT.

The chain carries TRBV12-5 and TRBJ2-2; perhaps TRBD1 as D (8 bases). The germline V and J ends were trimmed by 4 bases and 6 bases, with 24 bases remaining between them. CDR1 and CDR2 from the germline V gene are LGHNT and FRNRAP. The CDR3 spans 18 residues. This chain's CDR3 is CASGSSPKQGGGAGELFF. DNA of the CDR3: TGTGCTAGTGGTTCTTCCCCGAAACAGGGGGGAGGGGCCGGGGAGCTGTTTTTT.

This clone appeared once. This sequence joins TRBV5-1 and TRBJ2-5; 8 bases are shared with TRBD1. Per the germline V gene, CDR1 is SGHRS and CDR2 is YFSETQ. CDR3 length: 14 residues. With V trimmed by 2 bases and J by 4 bases, 4 bases remained unmatched. In DNA, the CDR3 is TGCGCCAGCAGCTTTGGACAGGGCGGAGAGACCCAGTACTTC. It codes for CASSFGQGGETQYF. Using reference TRBV5-1 and TRBJ2-5 for the parts outside the CDR3, the full variable domain is KAGVTQTPRYLIKTRGQQVTLSCSPISGHRSVSWYQQTPGQGLQFLFEYFSETQRNKGNFPGRFSGRQFSNSRSEMNVSTLELGDSALYLCASSFGQGGETQYFGPGTRLLVL.

This clone has a handful of counts. The chain is built from TRBV5-1 and TRBJ2-3; 7 positions match TRBD2. Trimming took 4 bases from V and 1 from J; bases not matched to a gene: 6. The germline CDR1 and CDR2 sequences are SGHRS and YFSETQ. CDR3 length equals 15 residues. Here the CDR3 DNA reads TGCGCCAGCAGCGCGAGCGGGGATCGCACAGATACGCAGTATTTT. It is translated as CASSASGDRTDTQYF.

The J gene is TRBJ1-2, the V gene TRBV7-9; 10 bases map to TRBD1. Unmatched junction bases numbered 2, after V lost 1 base and J lost 0 bases. The CDR3 spans 16 residues. In germline, CDR1 is SEHNR, CDR2 FQNEAQ (reference sequence). The CDR3 coding sequence is TGTGCCAGCAGCTTAGGAGGACAGGGGGCTAACTATGGCTACACCTTC. This gives the protein CASSLGGQGANYGYTF.

V usage is TRBV28 and J usage is TRBJ2-1; D perhaps matches TRBD1 (6 bases). CDR3 length equals 15 residues. Germline CDR1 and CDR2: MDHEN and SYDVKM. V was trimmed by 1 base and J by 5 bases, leaving 12 bases between them. The CDR3 loop reads CASSLSQGPDNEQFF. CDR3 nucleotide sequence: TGTGCCAGCAGTTTATCCCAGGGGCCCGACAATGAGCAGTTCTTC. The full variable domain, in which reference TRBV28 and TRBJ2-1 provide the parts outside the CDR3, is DVKVTQSSRYLVKRTGEKVFLECVQDMDHENMFWYRQDPGLGLRLIYFSYDVKMKEKGDIPEGYSVSREKKERFSLILESASTNQTSMYLCASSLSQGPDNEQFFGPGTRLTVL.

This chain connects TRBV10-3 to TRBJ2-7, with 12 bases that match TRBD2. This CDR3 region has 15 residues. Germline trimming cut 4 bases from V and 4 bases from J; bases unmatched to any gene: 5. CDR1 ENHRY and CDR2 SYGVKD come from the germline V gene. This CDR3 reads CAISGLAGVVYEQYF. The CDR3 DNA is TGTGCCATCAGTGGACTAGCGGGAGTAGTATACGAGCAGTACTTC.